These T cell receptor beta chains were read from a single sample in a study of read filtering for tumor transcriptome and immune sequencing. In TCRdb, the reads were re-called with MiXCR into one record per CDR3 protein. The sample consists of about 63,000 distinct CDR3 sequences, roughly 13% of them appearing once. Sequencing was performed on a population of CD138-negative cells sorted from bone marrow. The receptors shown here come from a donor aged 40 or over with multiple myeloma. The CDR3 runs from the conserved cysteine through the conserved F or W. A D gene is named only where the DNA matches it firmly. Clone size is not always given. Where it is, it says once, few, many or a class for expanded clones.

>NA|TRBJ1-1|many|TRBV10-3
TGTGCCATCAGCGCCGGACGGCAGAACACTGAAGCTTTCTTT
CAISAGRQNTEAFF
>NA|TRBJ1-5|many|TRBV5-5
TGTGCCAGCAGCCCGGCCGACGATGGCAATCAGCCCCAGCATTTT
CASSPADDGNQPQHF
>TRBD1|TRBJ2-2|NA|TRBV24-1
TGTGCCACCAGTGATTCGGCCCCCGGACAGGCACCCGGGGAGCTGTTTTTT
CATSDSAPGQAPGELFF
>NA|TRBJ1-2|many|TRBV29-1
TGCAGCGCCTACCTTGGTAGCCACTATGGCTACACCTTC
CSAYLGSHYGYTF
>TRBD2|TRBJ2-1|many|TRBV7-9
TGTGCCAGCAGCTTCCCTAGCGGGAGAGTCCACAATGAGCAGTTCTTC
CASSFPSGRVHNEQFF
>TRBD2|TRBJ2-5|many|TRBV20-1
TGCAGTGTACGATCGGGACTAGCGGGAGGGACGTACCAAGAGACCCAGTACTTC
CSVRSGLAGGTYQETQYF
>NA|TRBJ2-2|many|TRBV5-5
TGTGCCAGCAGCCCGACAGTCACCGGGGAGCTGTTTTTT
CASSPTVTGELFF
>NA|TRBJ2-1|many|TRBV28
TGTGCCAGCACCGGGACGGACCCCTCCTACAATGAGCAGTTCTTC
CASTGTDPSYNEQFF
>TRBD2|TRBJ2-1|many|TRBV6-5
TGTGCCAGCACCTTAGGACTAGCGGGATATGAGCAGTTCTTC
CASTLGLAGYEQFF
>NA|TRBJ1-1|many|TRBV7-8
TGTGCCAGCAGCGTCCAGGGGTCGTACACTGAAGCTTTCTTT
CASSVQGSYTEAFF
>NA|TRBJ1-5|many|TRBV20-1
TGCAGTGCTAGAGGCCTGGGCAATCAGCCCCAGCATTTT
CSARGLGNQPQHF
>TRBD2|TRBJ2-5|many|TRBV20-1
TGCAGCGGCCCTAGCGGGCCACAAGAGACCCAGTACTTC
CSGPSGPQETQYF
>TRBD2|TRBJ2-1|medium-sized|TRBV20-1
TGCAGTGCCCCCCTAGCGGGTTTCGCCCCCAATGAGCAGTTCTTC
CSAPLAGFAPNEQFF
>NA|TRBJ1-2|many|TRBV20-1
TGCAGTGCTAGAGGAACAGGGAGAAACTATGGCTACACCTTC
CSARGTGRNYGYTF
>TRBD2|TRBJ2-7|NA|TRBV20-1
TGCAGTGCTACGGGGGGGAGGGCCCTCCACGAGCAGTACTTC
CSATGGRALHEQYF
>TRBD1|TRBJ1-1|many|TRBV6-6
TGTGCCAGCAGTCACCAGGGGGATTACACTGAAGCTTTCTTT
CASSHQGDYTEAFF